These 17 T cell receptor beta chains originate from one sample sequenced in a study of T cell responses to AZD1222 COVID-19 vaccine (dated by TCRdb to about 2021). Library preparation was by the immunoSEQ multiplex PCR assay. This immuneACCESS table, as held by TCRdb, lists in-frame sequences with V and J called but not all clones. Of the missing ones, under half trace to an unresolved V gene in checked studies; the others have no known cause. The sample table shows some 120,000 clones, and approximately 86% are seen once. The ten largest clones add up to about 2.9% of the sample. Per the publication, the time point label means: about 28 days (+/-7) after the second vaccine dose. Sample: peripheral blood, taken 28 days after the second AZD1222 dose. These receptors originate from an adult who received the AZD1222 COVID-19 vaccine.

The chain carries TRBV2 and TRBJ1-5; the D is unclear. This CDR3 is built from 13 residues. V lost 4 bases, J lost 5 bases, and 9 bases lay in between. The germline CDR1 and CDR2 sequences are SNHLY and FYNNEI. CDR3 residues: CASSVDGDQPQHF. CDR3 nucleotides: TGTGCCAGCAGTGTGGACGGGGATCAGCCCCAGCATTTT.

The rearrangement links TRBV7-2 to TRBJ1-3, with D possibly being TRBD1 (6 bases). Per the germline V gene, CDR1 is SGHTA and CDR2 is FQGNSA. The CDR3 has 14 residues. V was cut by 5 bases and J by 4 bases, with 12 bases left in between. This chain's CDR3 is CASSHPGVGNTIYF. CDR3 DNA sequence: TGTGCCAGCAGCCACCCAGGGGTCGGAAACACCATATATTTT.

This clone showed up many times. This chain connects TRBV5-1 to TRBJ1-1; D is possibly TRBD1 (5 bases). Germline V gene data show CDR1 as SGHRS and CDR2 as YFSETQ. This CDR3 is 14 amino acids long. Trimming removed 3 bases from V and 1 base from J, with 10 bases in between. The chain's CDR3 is CASSSGPTNTEAFF. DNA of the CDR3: TGCGCCAGCAGCTCGGGACCGACGAACACTGAAGCTTTCTTT.

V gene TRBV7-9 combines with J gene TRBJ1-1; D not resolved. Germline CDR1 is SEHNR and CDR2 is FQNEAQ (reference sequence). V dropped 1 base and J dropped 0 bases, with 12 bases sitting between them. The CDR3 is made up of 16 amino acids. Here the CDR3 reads CASSLGFGRMNTEAFF. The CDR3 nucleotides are TGTGCCAGCAGCTTAGGATTCGGCAGGATGAACACTGAAGCTTTCTTT. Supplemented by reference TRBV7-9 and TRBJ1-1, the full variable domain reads DTGVSQNPRHKITKRGQNVTFRCDPISEHNRLYWYRQTLGQGPEFLTYFQNEAQLEKSRLLSDRFSAERPKGSFSTLEIQRTEQGDSAMYLCASSLGFGRMNTEAFFGQGTRLTVV.

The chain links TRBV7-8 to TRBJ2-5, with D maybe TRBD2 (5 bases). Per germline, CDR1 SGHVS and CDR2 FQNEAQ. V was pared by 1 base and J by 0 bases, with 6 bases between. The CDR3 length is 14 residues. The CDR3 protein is CASSLGTYQETQYF. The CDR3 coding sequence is TGTGCCAGCAGCTTAGGGACTTACCAAGAGACCCAGTACTTC.

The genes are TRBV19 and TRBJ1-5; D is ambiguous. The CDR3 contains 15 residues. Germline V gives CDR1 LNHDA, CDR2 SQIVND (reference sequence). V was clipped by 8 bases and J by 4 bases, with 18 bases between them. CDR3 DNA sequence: TGTGCCAGTCATCAACTTTCGCTAGGTAATCAGCCCCAGCATTTT. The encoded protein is CASHQLSLGNQPQHF.

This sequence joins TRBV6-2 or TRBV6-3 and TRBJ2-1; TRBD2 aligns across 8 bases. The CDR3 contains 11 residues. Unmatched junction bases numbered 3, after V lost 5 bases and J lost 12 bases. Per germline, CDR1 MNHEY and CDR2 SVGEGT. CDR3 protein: CASSQGTRQFF. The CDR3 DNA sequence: TGTGCCAGCAGTCAGGGGACTAGGCAGTTCTTC.

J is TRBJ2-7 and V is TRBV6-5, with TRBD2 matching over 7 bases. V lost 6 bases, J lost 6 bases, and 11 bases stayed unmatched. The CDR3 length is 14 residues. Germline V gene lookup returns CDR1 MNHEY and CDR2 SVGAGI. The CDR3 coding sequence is TGTGCCAGCAGGCGGGCCGGGGGGACCGGCGAGCAGTACTTC. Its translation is CASRRAGGTGEQYF.

CDR3 sequence: CASSQYSASGNTIYF. The CDR3, as DNA: TGTGCCAGCAGCCAATACTCTGCAAGTGGAAACACCATATATTTT. The chain recombines TRBV3-1 (or the pseudogene TRBV3-2) with TRBJ1-3; no definite D call. Germline CDR1 reads LGHDT; CDR2 reads YNNKEL (reference sequence). CDR3 length: 15 residues. Trimming shortened V by 2 bases and J by 3 bases, and 11 bases separated the two germline ends.

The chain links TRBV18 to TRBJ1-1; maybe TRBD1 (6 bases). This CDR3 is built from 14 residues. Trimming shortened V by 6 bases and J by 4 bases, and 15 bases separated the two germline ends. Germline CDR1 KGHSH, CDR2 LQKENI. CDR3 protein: CASSSSGGSTEAFF. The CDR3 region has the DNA TGTGCCAGCTCGTCCTCGGGGGGCAGCACTGAAGCTTTCTTT.

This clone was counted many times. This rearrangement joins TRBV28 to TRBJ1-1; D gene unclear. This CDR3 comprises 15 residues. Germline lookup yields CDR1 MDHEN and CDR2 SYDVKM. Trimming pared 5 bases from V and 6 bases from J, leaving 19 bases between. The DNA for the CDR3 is TGTGCCAGCAGTACCCTTGTAAGAAAGGTCTCTGAAGCTTTCTTT. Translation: CASSTLVRKVSEAFF.

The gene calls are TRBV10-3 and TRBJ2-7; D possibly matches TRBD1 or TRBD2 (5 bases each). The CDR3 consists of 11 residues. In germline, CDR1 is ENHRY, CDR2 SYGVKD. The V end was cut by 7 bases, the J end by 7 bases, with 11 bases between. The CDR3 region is CAIMRGIEQYF. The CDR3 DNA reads TGTGCCATCATGAGGGGAATTGAGCAGTACTTC.

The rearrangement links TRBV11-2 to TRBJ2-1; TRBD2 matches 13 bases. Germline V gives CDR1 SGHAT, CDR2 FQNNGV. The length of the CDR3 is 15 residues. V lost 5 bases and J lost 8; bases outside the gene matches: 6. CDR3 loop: CASSPRTSGGYEQFF. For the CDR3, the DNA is TGTGCCAGCAGCCCACGGACTAGCGGGGGCTATGAGCAGTTCTTC.

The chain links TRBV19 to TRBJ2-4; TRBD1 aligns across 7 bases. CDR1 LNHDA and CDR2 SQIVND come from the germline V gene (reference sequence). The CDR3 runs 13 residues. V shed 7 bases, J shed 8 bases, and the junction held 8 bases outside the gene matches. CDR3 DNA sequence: TGTGCCAGTACCACCTACACAGGGGACATTCAGTACTTC. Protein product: CASTTYTGDIQYF.

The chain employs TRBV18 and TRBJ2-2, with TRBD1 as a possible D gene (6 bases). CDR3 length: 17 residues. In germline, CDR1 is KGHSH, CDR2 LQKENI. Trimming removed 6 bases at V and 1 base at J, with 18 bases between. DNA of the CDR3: TGTGCCAGCTCCTACCAGGGGCCCCTTGTGAACACCGGGGAGCTGTTTTTT. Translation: CASSYQGPLVNTGELFF.

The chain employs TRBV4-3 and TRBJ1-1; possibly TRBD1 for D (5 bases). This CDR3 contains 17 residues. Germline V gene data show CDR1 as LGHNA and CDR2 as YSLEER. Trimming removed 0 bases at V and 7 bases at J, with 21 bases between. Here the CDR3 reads CASSQDYARGLKDEAFF. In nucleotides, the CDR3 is TGCGCCAGCAGCCAAGATTATGCGAGGGGACTGAAGGATGAAGCTTTCTTT.

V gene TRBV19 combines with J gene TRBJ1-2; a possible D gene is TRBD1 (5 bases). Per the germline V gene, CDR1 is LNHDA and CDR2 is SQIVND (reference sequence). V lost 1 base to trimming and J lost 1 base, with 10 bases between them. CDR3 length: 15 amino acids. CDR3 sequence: CASSIGPQGNYGYTF. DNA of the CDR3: TGTGCCAGTAGTATAGGTCCTCAGGGTAACTATGGCTACACCTTC.